This TCR beta chain was sequenced for a study of blood T cells in healthy people across ages. Regarding the study as a whole: CMV status of donors was not determined, possibly confounding expanded clonotype changes. TCR beta diversity per million T cells fell roughly linearly with age.

A second PCR of roughly 7 to 11 cycles used a sample-barcoded 5' primer and a J-beta primer mix. TCRdb re-derived calls from the 5' RACE reads in MiXCR, one entry per CDR3 protein. The sample shows roughly 1,700,000 distinct CDR3 sequences, roughly 28% of them seen only once. Germline loops: CDR1 SGHDT, CDR2 YYEEEE. The CDR3 is made up of 16 amino acids. This clonotype occurred a few times. Antigen unknown. The study isolated at least 6.5 million PBMCs from each sample. Sample: blood. The gene calls are TRBV5-6 and TRBJ2-5, with D possibly being TRBD2 (6 bases). The tail of the sequence fits TRBJ2-7 better, so the J call may be wrong. The sequence was collected from a woman aged 25 to 39 in good health. CDR3 DNA sequence: TGTGCCAGCAGCCTTAGGGGCGGGGCCGCCACCTACGAGCAGTACTTC. Translating gives CASSLRGGAATYEQYF.